This T cell receptor (beta chain) was sequenced for a study of blood T cells in healthy people across ages. Sample-barcoded 5' priming and a J-beta primer mix drove a second PCR of 7 to 11 cycles. TCRdb processed the 5' RACE reads anew with MiXCR; each CDR3 protein has one entry. The sample includes around 690,000 distinct CDR3 sequences, under 65% of them seen just once. Trimming cost V 6 bases and J 5 bases; bases outside gene matches: 3. CDR1 is WNHNN and CDR2 is SYGVQD in the germline V gene (reference sequence). The CDR3 length is 14 residues. Caucasian, healthy and from Russia, the donors were aged between about 6 and 90.

The origin of this receptor is a man aged 55-75 years in good health. J is TRBJ2-3 and V is TRBV10-1; 12 bases line up with TRBD2. Sequencing was carried out using blood. This CDR3 reads CASSLLAGGDTQYF. The DNA of the CDR3 is TGCGCCAGCAGCCTACTAGCGGGGGGAGATACGCAGTATTTT.